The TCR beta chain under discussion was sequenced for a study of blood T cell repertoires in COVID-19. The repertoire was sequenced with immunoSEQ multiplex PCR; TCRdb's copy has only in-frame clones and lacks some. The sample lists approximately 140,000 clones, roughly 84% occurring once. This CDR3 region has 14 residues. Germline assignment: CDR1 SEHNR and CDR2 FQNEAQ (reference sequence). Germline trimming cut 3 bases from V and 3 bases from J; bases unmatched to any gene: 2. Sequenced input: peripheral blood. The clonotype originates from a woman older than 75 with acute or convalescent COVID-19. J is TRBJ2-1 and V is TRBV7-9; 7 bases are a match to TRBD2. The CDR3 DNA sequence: TGTGCCAGCAGCTTGGCGGGAGTCTACAATGAGCAGTTCTTC. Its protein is CASSLAGVYNEQFF.